This entry lists 25 T cell receptor beta chains sequenced from one sample in a study of T cell clonality in common variable immunodeficiency. TCRdb's copy holds only in-frame clones and misses some; the assay was immunoSEQ multiplex PCR. The sample has about 52,000 clones, none seen only once. The specimen was peripheral blood mononuclear cells. Every receptor here comes from a person aged 18 to 70 in good health.

This clone was detected ten times or more. The read terminates 3 residues before the CDR3 end, so the remaining end is supplied by the germline J gene. V is TRBV20-1 and J is TRBJ2-7; D may be TRBD1 (5 bases). V was pared by 6 bases and J by 3 bases, with 12 bases between. This CDR3 spans 12 amino acids. Germline values: CDR1 DFQATT, CDR2 SNEGSKA (reference sequence). CDR3 amino acids: CSASTEYYEQYF. CDR3 DNA (partial): TGCAGTGCGTCGACAGAATACTACGAG.

This clone was recorded at least ten times. The sequenced fragment ends 3 residues before the CDR3 boundary, so the rest is inferred from the germline J gene. Other DNA sequences in the sample encode the same CDR3. This rearrangement joins TRBV19 to TRBJ2-3; 8 nucleotides match TRBD2. With 6 bases clipped from V and 0 bases from J, the junction kept 2 bases outside the gene matches. The germline V gene has CDR1 LNHDA and CDR2 SQIVND (reference sequence). The CDR3 runs 14 residues. The part of the CDR3 DNA that was read is TGTGCCAGTAGACAGCGGGAGAGCACAGATACG. Translating it yields CASRQRESTDT. The CDR3 in its entirety is CASRQRESTDTQYF.

This clone was detected many times. The missing CDR3 end, 3 residues past where the read stops, is filled in from the germline J gene. The V and J genes are TRBV5-1 and TRBJ2-5; TRBD2 matches 8 bases. Trimming at V came to 0 bases and at J to 5 bases, leaving 9 bases not matched to a gene. CDR3 size: 16 residues. CDR1 SGHRS and CDR2 YFSETQ come from the germline V gene. CDR3 bases read: TGCGCCAGCAGCTTGGAGAGTAGCGGGGACGGGGAGACC. This sequence encodes CASSLESSGDGET. The whole CDR3 reads CASSLESSGDGETQYF.

This clone was found many times. The CDR3 spells CSAVPGIDYGYTF. CDR3 bases read: TGCAGTGCTGTCCCAGGAATCGACTATGGC. The V call is TRBV20-1, the J call TRBJ1-2; D gene unclear. Sequencing ends 3 residues short of the CDR3 end; the germline J gene provides the rest. CDR3 length equals 13 residues. Trimming pared 5 bases from V and 3 bases from J, leaving 13 bases between. Germline assignment: CDR1 DFQATT and CDR2 SNEGSKA (reference sequence).

This clone was counted at least ten times. The read ends 3 residues before the CDR3 terminus; that terminus is restored from the germline J gene. The chain combines TRBV5-1 with TRBJ2-3; perhaps TRBD1 as D (5 bases). The V end lost 4 bases, the J end lost 2 bases, and 14 bases lay between the germline ends. CDR3 length: 15 residues. Per germline, CDR1 SGHRS and CDR2 YFSETQ. The CDR3 here is CASSGRQFTTDTQYF. CDR3 DNA (partial): TGCGCCAGCAGCGGGCGACAGTTTACCACAGATACG.

This clone was observed a handful of times. Sequencing ends 3 residues short of the CDR3 end; the germline J gene provides the rest. V gene TRBV29-1 combines with J gene TRBJ1-2, with D perhaps TRBD1 (6 bases). The CDR3 has 13 amino acids. Germline CDR1 is SQVTM and CDR2 is ANQGSEA. With 1 base removed from V and 3 bases from J, the gap between germline ends came to 9 bases. Partial CDR3 DNA: TGCAGCGTTGAAGTTCACAGGGACTATGGC. It specifies CSVEVHRDYG. In full, the CDR3 reads CSVEVHRDYGYTF.

This clone was counted ten times or more. Read data end 3 residues before the CDR3 end; the end is taken from the germline J gene. This chain uses TRBV4-2 with TRBJ2-4; TRBD2 agrees at 11 bases. Trimming removed 1 base from V and 9 bases from J; junction bases left unmatched: 8. The CDR3 is 16 residues long. Germline assignment: CDR1 LGHNA and CDR2 YNFKEQ. Partial CDR3 DNA: TGTGCCAGCAGCCAAGTCGGTAGCGGGGGGGCGGGCATT. This gives the protein CASSQVGSGGAGI. From start to end, the CDR3 is CASSQVGSGGAGIQYF.

This clone has at least ten counts. The read terminates 3 residues ahead of where the CDR3 ends, so the germline J gene completes it. The rearrangement links TRBV28 to TRBJ2-3, with no clear D. Germline CDR1 is MDHEN and CDR2 is SYDVKM. This CDR3 comprises 11 residues. V was cut by 7 bases and J by 2 bases, with 4 bases left in between. CDR3 sequence reads: CASTYTDTQYF. The CDR3 DNA, read in part, is TGTGCCAGCACCTACACAGATACG.

There are many counts of this clone. The read comes to an end 3 residues before the CDR3 does, leaving the germline J gene to fill in the end. The chain has TRBV2 and TRBJ2-1, with D unclear. Germline V gene lookup returns CDR1 SNHLY and CDR2 FYNNEI. This CDR3 region has 15 residues. V was pared by 4 bases and J by 0 bases, with 10 bases between. Partial CDR3 DNA: TGTGCCAGCAGTGGAAGTCTCAGCTCCTACAATGAG. This translates into CASSGSLSSYNE. The whole CDR3 protein is CASSGSLSSYNEQFF.

This clone was picked up many times. The sequenced fragment ends 3 residues before the CDR3 boundary, so the rest is inferred from the germline J gene. The chain uses TRBV7-8 and TRBJ2-7, with TRBD2 as a possible D gene (6 bases). Germline CDR1 reads SGHVS; CDR2 reads FQNEAQ. The CDR3 is 15 amino acids. Trimming stripped 4 bases from V and 6 bases from J, with 19 bases between. The sequenced part of the CDR3 DNA is TGTGCCAGCAGCTCGAGACGTCTGGCGGGGATCGAG. Residues: CASSSRRLAGIE. The entire CDR3 protein reads CASSSRRLAGIEQYF.

This clone was detected many times. Read sequence stops 3 residues before the CDR3 end, and the germline J gene provides the missing end. The chain couples TRBV20-1 to TRBJ1-3; D remains unclear. Looked up from germline, CDR1 is DFQATT and CDR2 is SNEGSKA (reference sequence). The CDR3 consists of 14 residues. Trimming took 0 bases from V and 1 from J, leaving 7 bases between them. CDR3 bases read: TGCAGTGCTAGAGAGTCCAGGTCTGGAAACACC. Residues: CSARESRSGNT. The whole CDR3 reads CSARESRSGNTIYF.

The table lists this clone with many counts. Sequencing ends 3 residues short of the CDR3 end; the germline J gene provides the rest. The gene calls are TRBV12-3 or TRBV12-4 and TRBJ2-3, with 7 bases matching TRBD1. After removal of 4 bases from V and 8 bases from J, the junction contained 6 bases not matched to a gene. The CDR3 is 13 amino acids. The CDR3 DNA, read in part, is TGTGCCAGCAGTTCGACAGGGATTGCTACG. Translating gives CASSSTGIAT. The full CDR3 reads CASSSTGIATQYF.

This clone was counted only a few times. CDR3 protein: CASSPQGNQPQHF. The sequenced CDR3 bases are TGTGCCAGCTCACCACAGGGCAATCAGCCC. This chain joins TRBV18 and TRBJ1-5; D not certain. The read gets to within 3 residues of the CDR3 end, and the germline J gene fills in the rest. This CDR3 spans 13 amino acids. The germline V gene has CDR1 KGHSH and CDR2 LQKENI. V was shortened by 1 base and J by 2 bases, with 3 bases between the two germline ends.

This clone showed up many times. The read falls 3 residues short of the CDR3 end, and the missing part is taken from the germline J gene. The genes are TRBV9 and TRBJ1-4, with D possibly matching TRBD1 (6 bases). V dropped 3 bases and J dropped 1 base, with 19 bases sitting between them. CDR1 SGDLS and CDR2 YYNGEE come from the germline V gene. This CDR3 spans 18 amino acids. CDR3 bases read: TGTGCCAGCAGCGGGGGCATGGGGGCAGGACAAACTAATGAAAAA. Its translation: CASSGGMGAGQTNEK. The full CDR3 is CASSGGMGAGQTNEKLFF. Based on the CDR3 plus reference TRBV9 and TRBJ1-4, the full variable domain is DSGVTQTPKHLITATGQRVTLRCSPRSGDLSVYWYQQSLDQGLQFLIQYYNGEERAKGNILERFSAQQFPDLHSELNLSSLELGDSALYFCASSGGMGAGQTNEKLFFGSGTQLSVL.

This clone was recorded many times. The sequenced fragment ends 3 residues before the CDR3 boundary, so the rest is inferred from the germline J gene. The V call is TRBV7-3, the J call TRBJ2-4; no firm D call. Germline CDR1 is SGHTA and CDR2 is FQGTGA. Trimming took 0 bases from V and 7 from J, leaving 19 bases between them. The CDR3 loop spans 17 amino acids. CDR3 sequence: CASSLTLGSQASNIQYF. CDR3 bases read: TGTGCCAGCAGCTTAACGTTGGGTAGTCAGGCTTCCAACATT.

Ten or more counts support this clone. The read ends 3 residues before the CDR3 terminus; that terminus is restored from the germline J gene. The rearrangement links TRBV7-3 to TRBJ2-3, with 7 bases aligning to TRBD2. The J segment lost 6 bases and the V segment lost 4 bases, leaving 7 bases of the junction unmatched. The CDR3 covers 14 residues. Germline V CDR1 and CDR2: SGHTA, FQGTGA. The CDR3 loop reads CASSSGLSRDTQYF. The part of the CDR3 DNA that was read is TGTGCCAGCAGCTCGGGACTATCAAGGGATACG.

Many counts were recorded for this clone. The observed sequence ends 3 residues before the CDR3 terminus, with the missing tail filled in from the germline J gene. The V and J genes are TRBV11-2 and TRBJ2-2; D call uncertain. Trimming removed 5 bases from V and 4 bases from J, with 14 bases in between. Germline CDR1 SGHAT, CDR2 FQNNGV. The CDR3 contains 15 residues. The part of the CDR3 DNA that was read is TGTGCCAGCAGCCCAAGGTACCAACCCACCGGGGAG. Translated, it gives CASSPRYQPTGE. The entire CDR3 reads CASSPRYQPTGELFF. Full variable domain (rest looked up from reference TRBV11-2 and TRBJ2-2): EAGVAQSPRYKIIEKRQSVAFWCNPISGHATLYWYQQILGQGPKLLIQFQNNGVVDDSQLPKDRFSAERLKGVDSTLKIQPAKLEDSAVYLCASSPRYQPTGELFFGEGSRLTVL.

Ten or more counts support this clone. The CDR3 goes on 3 residues after the read ends, and that part is filled in from the germline J gene. The chain carries TRBV11-2 and TRBJ2-1, with a possible D match to TRBD1 (7 bases). V was clipped by 11 bases and J by 7 bases, with 18 bases between them. The germline V gene encodes CDR1 SGHAT and CDR2 FQNNGV. The CDR3 runs 13 residues. The CDR3 sequence is CAASRGAGNEQFF. CDR3 bases read: TGTGCCGCCTCCAGGGGGGCGGGGAATGAG.

This clone occurred many times. CDR3 DNA (partial): TGTGCCAGCCGTGACCGGGACAGGGGGTTAACTAGCACAGATACG. It is translated as CASRDRDRGLTSTDT. The complete CDR3 sequence is CASRDRDRGLTSTDTQYF. The rearrangement links TRBV28 to TRBJ2-3; 11 bases are shared with TRBD1. The observed sequence ends 3 residues before the CDR3 terminus, with the missing tail filled in from the germline J gene. Germline CDR1 reads MDHEN; CDR2 reads SYDVKM. The junction had 13 bases not matched to a gene; V was cut back by 8 bases and J by 0 bases. CDR3 length: 18 amino acids.

This clone appeared a few times. Read coverage stops 3 residues before the CDR3 terminus; the germline J gene supplies the remainder. The gene calls are TRBV18 and TRBJ1-1; D is uncertain. V dropped 4 bases and J dropped 1 base, with 10 bases sitting between them. CDR1 is KGHSH, CDR2 LQKENI, per germline. The CDR3 is made up of 14 amino acids. CDR3 DNA, as far as it was read: TGTGCCAGCTCACGTGTACACCCGAACACTGAA. Amino acid sequence: CASSRVHPNTE. The whole CDR3 sequence reads CASSRVHPNTEAFF.

This clone has ten or more counts. The sequence runs out 3 residues before the end of the CDR3; the remainder is reconstructed from the germline J gene. The V call is TRBV5-1, the J call TRBJ1-1, with TRBD1 matching 9 bases. V lost 4 bases to trimming and J lost 3 bases; unmatched junction nucleotides: 10. Germline-derived CDR1 and CDR2 are SGHRS and YFSETQ. This CDR3 contains 16 residues. The CDR3 loop is CASSQRQGGLDTEAFF. Partial CDR3 DNA: TGCGCCAGCAGCCAGCGACAGGGGGGATTGGACACTGAA.

This clone appeared many times. The CDR3 sequence is CASSSEASGYNEQFF. CDR3 DNA, as far as it was read: TGTGCCAGCAGCTCCGAGGCTAGCGGTTACAATGAG. J is TRBJ2-1 and V is TRBV13, with 7 positions matching TRBD2. With the read ending 3 residues before the CDR3 end, the germline J gene is used to fill in that end. The length of the CDR3 is 15 residues. The V segment lost 4 bases and the J segment 4 bases; nucleotides outside the gene matches: 7. Germline V gives CDR1 PRHDT, CDR2 FYEKMQ (reference sequence).

This clone occurred many times. The read is 3 residues too short to cover the CDR3 end, so that end is filled in from the germline J gene. V usage is TRBV30 and J usage is TRBJ2-5; 7 nucleotides match TRBD1. Germline CDR1 is GTSNPN and CDR2 is SVGIG (reference sequence). Trimming at V came to 1 base and at J to 7 bases, leaving 9 bases not matched to a gene. CDR3 length: 14 amino acids. This CDR3 reads CAWSGLTGFGTQYF. CDR3 DNA (partial): TGTGCCTGGAGTGGCCTGACAGGGTTTGGGACC.

A few counts support this clone. From the germline J gene comes the end of the CDR3, since the read stops 3 residues before it. V is TRBV7-8 and J is TRBJ1-6; D uncertain. Germline CDR1 is SGHVS and CDR2 is FQNEAQ. Between the trimmed V and J ends, which lost 3 bases and 9 bases, there was a span of 6 bases. The CDR3 is made up of 12 amino acids. Incomplete CDR3 DNA: TGTGCCAGCAGCTTTTCCAGTTCACCC. Translating gives CASSFSSSP. The CDR3 as a whole reads CASSFSSSPLHF.

This clone was counted many times. The CDR3 is cut off 3 residues early in the read; its end comes from the germline J gene. The chain is built from TRBV19 and TRBJ1-1; 7 nucleotides align to TRBD1. The trim removed 7 bases at V and 1 base at J, leaving 12 bases unmatched. Germline CDR1 is LNHDA and CDR2 is SQIVND (reference sequence). CDR3 size: 16 residues. This chain's CDR3 is CASISIRGRTNTEAFF. The covered CDR3 bases are TGTGCCAGTATTTCTATCAGGGGGAGGACGAACACTGAA.